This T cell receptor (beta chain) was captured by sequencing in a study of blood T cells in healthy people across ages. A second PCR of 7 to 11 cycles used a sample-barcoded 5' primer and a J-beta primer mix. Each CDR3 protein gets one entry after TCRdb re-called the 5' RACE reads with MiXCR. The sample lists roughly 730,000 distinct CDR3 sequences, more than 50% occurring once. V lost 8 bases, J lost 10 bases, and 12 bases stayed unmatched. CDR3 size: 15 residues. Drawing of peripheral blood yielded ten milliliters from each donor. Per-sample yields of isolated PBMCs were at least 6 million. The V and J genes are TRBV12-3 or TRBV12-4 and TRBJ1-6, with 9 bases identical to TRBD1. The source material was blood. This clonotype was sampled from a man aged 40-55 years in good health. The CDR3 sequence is CASGNTGQGGSPLHF. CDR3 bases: TGTGCCAGCGGTAATACGGGACAGGGCGGGTCACCCCTCCACTTT.